This T cell receptor (beta chain) derives from a study of T cell repertoires in cytomegalovirus infection. Study details: Recently identified HLA-C-restricted and well-studied HLA-B-restricted CMV epitopes were used. Indications came from public TCR beta signatures; they pointed to CMV infection and to a matching HLA type.

Trimming cost V 4 bases and J 0 bases, with 11 bases left between them. The CDR3 consists of 15 residues. Germline CDR1 and CDR2: SGHRS and YFSETQ. General observations from the study: Within the response measured ex vivo, HLA-C-restricted CMV-specific TCR beta clonotypes were dominant.

As for this clonotype: Its antigen is undetermined. Given the absence of the conserved phenylalanine or tryptophan at the CDR3 end, a read error is likely.

TCRdb ran MiXCR on the reads and lists one entry per CDR3 protein. The sample includes around 100,000 distinct CDR3 sequences, roughly 30% of them seen just once. The chain links TRBV5-1 to TRBJ2-1, with unresolved D. This specimen was CD8+ T cells from cultured PBMCs, taken from culture after CMV antigen stimulation. The TCR originated in a human donor in good health (CMV status not recorded). Some clones in this sample may be carry-over from other donors' samples. The chain's CDR3 is CASSVSQSSYNEQFI. CDR3 DNA sequence: TGCGCCAGCAGCGTCAGCCAGAGCTCCTACAATGAGCAGTTCATC.